The text below deals with one T cell receptor (beta chain). Its binding antigen is unknown. No much larger clone exists at a distance of one base, and base qualities are not known. CDR1 LNHDA and CDR2 SQIVND are derived from the germline V gene (reference sequence). The CDR3 goes from the cysteine to the phenylalanine over 14 residues. The DNA shown is the 42-base CDR3, in frame from base 1. After removal of 6 bases from V and 7 bases from J, the junction retains 7 bases not matched to a gene. Library preparation employed the immunoSEQ multiplex PCR assay. TCRdb obtained this table from immuneACCESS and retained in-frame rearrangements with V and J assigned. These tables miss some clones; where compared with another copy, unresolved V genes account for less than half of the shortfall, and the remainder is unexplained. Across this sample there are about 540,000 clones, with 75% to 85% seen only once. 0.013% of the sample is in the top ten clones.

This entry is derived from a study of shared T cell receptors in the human thymus (dated by TCRdb to about 2021). Looking at the study overall: The study examined how self-reactive, shared T-cell receptor alpha chains are generated in the human thymus.

The sample also formed part of further work on human thymus T cells. Taken from the second paper: The donors were immunologically healthy infants in Finland who had open corrective cardiac surgery for congenital heart defects. Thymus tissue was obtained as surgical resects removed during corrective cardiac surgery. Biased V and J gene segment usage appeared to be present in both thymic and peripheral blood repertoires. The related research reported highly overlapping thymic TCR repertoires among unrelated individuals. The study described the TCR alpha and beta repertoires in under ten infant thymus samples and four matching peripheral blood samples. The infant donors were about 7 to 250 days old, and the cohort included over 5 males and a couple of females. Thymocytes were mechanically released from the tissue and were stored as pellets of 10-30 million cells at -70 degrees C. A QIAsymphony instrument was used to extract genomic DNA from the frozen cell pellets. The immunoSEQ multiplex PCR assay was used to amplify the TCRB and TCRAD loci from a standardized quantity of quality-controlled genomic DNA. The V(D)J region was spanned by amplicons of a length sufficient to cover the CDR3 and to identify V and J genes. The commercial immunoSEQ service was used to sequence amplicons on an Illumina platform. Primer bias and sequencing errors were corrected using previously described methods, and TCRAD and TCRB definitions followed the IMGT database. Analysis of the repertoires was done with immunoSEQ Analyzer 3.0 and VDJTools and included basic statistics, V/J segment usage, diversity estimates, rarefaction and pairwise overlap. Diversity was estimated with Chao1, ChaoE, Efron-Thisted, Shannon and inverse Simpson indices, and also on datasets down-sampled to the smallest sample. Repertoire overlap was determined by strict matching of CDR3 nucleotide sequence, V gene and J gene, and Jaccard-based multidimensional scaling clustering was applied. On average, roughly 740,000 unique TCRB clonotypes were obtained from thymus samples, compared with approximately 84,000 from blood samples.

The V and J segments used are TRBV19 and TRBJ2-1; 9 bases in the middle match TRBD1. This sequence originates from a boy under two years old with a congenital heart defect. Donor details come from another sample of the same person, matched by shared clones. Source material: thymocytes. The DNA sequence is TGTGCCAGTAGGCCGGGACAGGGACAGAATGAGCAGTTCTTC. It codes for CASRPGQGQNEQFF.